The 20 T cell receptor beta chains reported below all come from one sample, sequenced in a study of T cell responses to AZD1222 COVID-19 vaccine. The table came from immunoSEQ multiplex PCR; TCRdb's copy has only in-frame clones and leaves some out. This table has around 160,000 clones, 90% to 95% appearing once. The sequences come from peripheral blood, collected on day 0 of MenACWY control vaccination. The receptors come from an adult in good health.

This chain joins TRBV7-9 and TRBJ2-3, with 7 bases lining up with TRBD1. The V segment lost 4 bases and the J segment 2 bases; nucleotides outside the gene matches: 9. CDR1 SEHNR and CDR2 FQNEAQ come from the germline V gene (reference sequence). This CDR3 has 16 residues. The CDR3, as DNA: TGTGCCAGCAGCTCCAGGGGGACAGTACACACAGATACGCAGTATTTT. It yields the protein CASSSRGTVHTDTQYF. Using reference TRBV7-9 and TRBJ2-3 for the parts outside the CDR3, the full variable domain is DTGVSQNPRHKITKRGQNVTFRCDPISEHNRLYWYRQTLGQGPEFLTYFQNEAQLEKSRLLSDRFSAERPKGSFSTLEIQRTEQGDSAMYLCASSSRGTVHTDTQYFGPGTRLTVL.

This CDR3 reads CASSHSMSSYNSPLHF. CDR3 coding DNA: TGTGCCAGCAGCCATTCCATGAGCTCCTATAATTCACCCCTCCACTTT. V gene TRBV3-1 (or the pseudogene TRBV3-2) combines with J gene TRBJ1-6, with no clear D. V lost 3 bases and J 0 bases, leaving 9 bases between the germline ends. The germline CDR1 and CDR2 sequences are LGHDT and YNNKEL (reference sequence). This CDR3 is 16 amino acids long.

The table lists this clone with a count of one. This chain connects TRBV21-1 to TRBJ1-2. TRBV21-1 is flagged as a pseudogene. The CDR3 sequence is 19 residues long. This CDR3 reads CASSKSRVFVRGRGYGYTF. The CDR3 DNA is TGTGCCAGCAGCAAAAGTCGAGTTTTTGTGCGGGGGAGAGGCTATGGCTACACCTTC.

The rearrangement uses TRBV30 and TRBJ1-3; D not resolved. Trimming shortened V by 1 base and J by 7 bases, and 23 bases separated the two germline ends. From germline, CDR1 is GTSNPN and CDR2 SVGIG (reference sequence). This CDR3 contains 17 residues. The CDR3: CAWSAGGNVPLGNTIYF. Written as DNA, the CDR3 is TGTGCCTGGAGTGCCGGCGGAAACGTTCCTCTAGGTAACACCATATATTTT.

The V and J genes are TRBV30 and TRBJ1-2; D is ambiguous. Germline CDR1 GTSNPN, CDR2 SVGIG (reference sequence). The CDR3 runs to 12 residues. The germline V and J ends were trimmed by 5 bases and 7 bases, with 14 bases remaining between them. The CDR3 sequence: CAWSLTVAGYTF. The CDR3 bases are TGTGCCTGGTCATTGACGGTTGCTGGCTACACCTTC.

The genes are TRBV6-1 and TRBJ1-5; D is perhaps TRBD1 (5 bases). The length of the CDR3 is 13 residues. Trimming took 3 bases from V and 10 from J, leaving 13 bases between them. Germline CDR1 reads MNHNS; CDR2 reads SASEGT. CDR3 protein: CASSDRALQPQHF. DNA of the CDR3: TGTGCCAGCAGTGACAGGGCGTTACAACCCCAGCATTTT.

The J gene is TRBJ1-6, the V gene TRBV7-8; a weak D match, TRBD1 (5 bases). This CDR3 spans 16 amino acids. V was clipped by 1 base and J by 3 bases, with 10 bases between them. In germline, CDR1 is SGHVS, CDR2 FQNEAQ. Here the CDR3 reads CASSLGDGFYNSPLHF. The CDR3 DNA reads as TGTGCCAGCAGCTTAGGGGACGGATTCTATAATTCACCCCTCCACTTT.

The chain employs TRBV27 and TRBJ1-1, with D unresolved. Germline CDR1 reads MNHEY; CDR2 reads SMNVEV (reference sequence). V was trimmed by 1 base and J by 1 base, leaving 4 bases between them. This CDR3 comprises 13 residues. CDR3 DNA sequence: TGTGCCAGCAGTTTATATGGGAACACTGAAGCTTTCTTT. This encodes CASSLYGNTEAFF.

In this sample, this clone turned up once. The rearrangement links TRBV2 to TRBJ1-5, with a possible D match to TRBD1 (5 bases). Germline V gives CDR1 SNHLY, CDR2 FYNNEI. V was trimmed by 3 bases and J by 4 bases, leaving 10 bases between them. This CDR3 is built from 14 residues. Here the CDR3 reads CASSEQGPNQPQHF. CDR3 nucleotides: TGTGCCAGCAGTGAGCAGGGCCCAAATCAGCCCCAGCATTTT.

The CDR3 here is CASSLEGYEQYF. CDR3 nucleotide sequence: TGTGCCAGCAGTCTGGAGGGGTACGAGCAGTACTTC. The genes are TRBV28 and TRBJ2-7; TRBD2 is a possible D gene (6 bases). CDR1 and CDR2 from the germline V gene are MDHEN and SYDVKM. The V end lost 5 bases, the J end lost 4 bases, and 9 bases lay between the germline ends. This CDR3 contains 12 residues.

The V call is TRBV7-3, the J call TRBJ1-5; D uncertain. The CDR3 loop spans 14 amino acids. The germline V gene encodes CDR1 SGHTA and CDR2 FQGTGA. The germline V and J ends were trimmed by 5 bases and 3 bases, with 11 bases remaining between them. CDR3 amino acids: CASSPDGFNQPQHF. The CDR3 region has the DNA TGTGCCAGCAGCCCCGACGGTTTCAATCAGCCCCAGCATTTT. Supplemented by reference TRBV7-3 and TRBJ1-5, the full variable domain reads GAGVSQTPSNKVTEKGKYVELRCDPISGHTALYWYRQSLGQGPEFLIYFQGTGAADDSGLPNDRFFAVRPEGSVSTLKIQRTERGDSAVYLCASSPDGFNQPQHFGDGTRLSIL.

V is TRBV2 and J is TRBJ1-1; 11 nucleotides align to TRBD1. The CDR3 consists of 13 residues. The germline V gene has CDR1 SNHLY and CDR2 FYNNEI. The CDR3 spells CVSDRGRRDEAFF. In DNA, the CDR3 is TGTGTCTCGGACAGGGGGCGCAGGGACGAAGCTTTCTTT. Combining the CDR3 with reference TRBV2 and TRBJ1-1 gives the whole variable domain EPEVTQTPSHQVTQMGQEVILRCVPISNHLYFYWYRQILGQKVEFLVSFYNNEISEKSEIFDDQFSVERPDGSNFTLKIRSTKLEDSAMYFCVSDRGRRDEAFFGQGTRLTVV.

This chain joins TRBV6-2 or TRBV6-3 and TRBJ1-1; D unclear. Trimming left V 0 bases short and J 8 bases short, with 7 bases between. Germline values: CDR1 MNHEY, CDR2 SVGEGT. The CDR3 sequence is 12 residues long. The CDR3 DNA reads as TGTGCCAGCAGTTACTCGGTGGGGGAAGCTTTCTTT. It is translated as CASSYSVGEAFF.

V usage is TRBV19 and J usage is TRBJ2-2; TRBD1 is a possible D gene (8 bases). Germline V gives CDR1 LNHDA, CDR2 SQIVND (reference sequence). This CDR3 comprises 17 residues. The ends were cut back, 8 bases at V and 5 bases at J, with 24 bases in the middle. CDR3 residues: CASGTGGGQGVTGELFF. CDR3 bases: TGTGCCAGTGGAACAGGGGGAGGGCAGGGAGTTACCGGGGAGCTGTTTTTT.

This chain uses TRBV4-1 with TRBJ1-2, with D hard to call. Looked up from germline, CDR1 is MGHRA and CDR2 is YSYEKL. This CDR3 region has 14 residues. Trimming cost V 5 bases and J 6 bases, with 16 bases left between them. The CDR3 protein is CASSTHNGIDGYTF. The CDR3 DNA follows: TGCGCCAGCAGCACCCATAATGGTATTGATGGCTACACCTTC.

This clone was seen a few times. The chain combines TRBV4-1 with TRBJ2-1; TRBD2 matches 16 bases. The trim removed 2 bases at V and 5 bases at J, leaving 9 bases unmatched. CDR3 size: 19 residues. Germline-derived CDR1 and CDR2 are MGHRA and YSYEKL. The CDR3 DNA follows: TGCGCCAGCAGCCAACTGGGACTAGCGGGAGGGCCTAATGACAATGAGCAGTTCTTC. Amino acids: CASSQLGLAGGPNDNEQFF.

This chain connects TRBV7-2 to TRBJ2-1, with a possible D match to TRBD2 (7 bases). The CDR3 has 15 residues. Germline V gives CDR1 SGHTA, CDR2 FQGNSA. Trimming took 2 bases from V and 8 from J, leaving 16 bases between them. CDR3 loop: CASSLSGGGRDEQFF. In nucleotides, the CDR3 is TGTGCCAGCAGCTTATCGGGGGGCGGAAGGGATGAGCAGTTCTTC.

The gene calls are TRBV6-6 and TRBJ1-5; D not certain. The CDR3 loop spans 13 amino acids. Germline loops: CDR1 MNHNY, CDR2 SVGAGI (reference sequence). V was cut by 2 bases and J by 8 bases, with 10 bases left in between. CDR3 loop: CASSYGEIEPQHF. CDR3 nucleotides: TGTGCCAGCAGTTACGGAGAAATAGAGCCCCAGCATTTT.

The chain carries TRBV7-9 and TRBJ1-2, with 10 bases aligning to TRBD1. Trimming at V came to 4 bases and at J to 7 bases, leaving 6 bases not matched to a gene. The CDR3 covers 14 residues. Per germline, CDR1 SEHNR and CDR2 FQNEAQ (reference sequence). Here the CDR3 DNA reads TGTGCCAGCAGCTCGGGACAGGGGAGCGGTGGCTACACCTTC. Translated, it gives CASSSGQGSGGYTF.

The V call is TRBV29-1, the J call TRBJ2-1; D unresolved. Germline values: CDR1 SQVTM, CDR2 ANQGSEA. V was cut by 7 bases and J by 7 bases, with 11 bases left in between. The CDR3 contains 11 residues. This CDR3 is CSATRVNEQFF. The CDR3 DNA reads TGCAGCGCGACCCGCGTTAATGAGCAGTTCTTC.